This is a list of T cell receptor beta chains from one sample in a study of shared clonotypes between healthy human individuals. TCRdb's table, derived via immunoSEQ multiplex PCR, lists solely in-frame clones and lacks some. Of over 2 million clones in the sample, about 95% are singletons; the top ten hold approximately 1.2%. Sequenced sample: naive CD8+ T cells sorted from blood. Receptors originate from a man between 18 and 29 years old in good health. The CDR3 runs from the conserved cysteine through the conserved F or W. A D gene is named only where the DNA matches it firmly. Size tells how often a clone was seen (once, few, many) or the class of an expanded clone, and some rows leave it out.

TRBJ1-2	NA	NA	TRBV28	CASSQTGNGYTF	TGTGCCAGCAGCCAAACAGGGAATGGCTACACCTTC
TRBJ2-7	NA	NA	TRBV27	CASSLEGGYEQYF	TGTGCCAGCAGTTTGGAGGGCGGCTACGAGCAGTACTTC
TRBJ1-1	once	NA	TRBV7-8	CASSILTGYFSNTEAFF	TGTGCCAGCAGTATCCTCACAGGGTATTTTTCAAACACTGAAGCTTTCTTT
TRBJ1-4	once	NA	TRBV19	CASSLTGYNEKLFF	TGTGCCAGTAGTCTCACAGGATACAATGAAAAACTGTTTTTT
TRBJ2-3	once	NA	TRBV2	CASSEADRSSDTQYF	TGTGCCAGCAGTGAAGCAGATAGAAGCAGTGATACGCAGTATTTT
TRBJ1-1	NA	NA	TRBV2	CASPRWEGTNTEAFF	TGTGCCAGCCCCCGGTGGGAGGGGACGAACACTGAAGCTTTCTTT
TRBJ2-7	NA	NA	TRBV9	CASSIWSQKGEQYF	TGTGCCAGCAGCATCTGGTCCCAAAAGGGGGAGCAGTACTTC
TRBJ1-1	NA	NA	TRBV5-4	CASSLSSGANTEAFF	TGTGCCAGCAGCTTATCATCAGGCGCAAACACTGAAGCTTTCTTT
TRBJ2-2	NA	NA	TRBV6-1	CASSELLGNTPGELFF	TGTGCCAGCAGTGAGTTGTTAGGGAACACCCCCGGGGAGCTGTTTTTT
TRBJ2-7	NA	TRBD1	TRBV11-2	CASSLDFRGQGNEQYF	TGTGCCAGCAGCTTAGATTTTAGGGGACAGGGGAACGAGCAGTACTTC
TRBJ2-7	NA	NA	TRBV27	CASALSGRAYEQYF	TGTGCCAGCGCTTTATCAGGCAGAGCCTACGAGCAGTACTTC
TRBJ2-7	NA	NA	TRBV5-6	CASSLVQTYEQYF	TGTGCCAGCAGCTTGGTACAGACCTACGAGCAGTACTTC
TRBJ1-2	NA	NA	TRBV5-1	CASSLEDGLGYGYTF	TGCGCCAGCAGCTTGGAGGACGGCCTTGGGTATGGCTACACCTTC
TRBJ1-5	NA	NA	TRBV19	CASKAGEGFQPQHF	TGTGCCAGTAAGGCAGGGGAAGGCTTTCAGCCCCAGCATTTT
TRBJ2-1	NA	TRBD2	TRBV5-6	CASSDGLAGVFEQFF	TGTGCCAGCAGCGACGGACTAGCGGGAGTATTTGAGCAGTTCTTC
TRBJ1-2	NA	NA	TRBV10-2	CASSEHRETDYGYTF	TGCGCCAGCAGTGAGCACAGGGAGACAGACTATGGCTACACCTTC
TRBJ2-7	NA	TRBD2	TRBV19	CASSVGLAGPYEQYF	TGTGCCAGTAGTGTGGGACTAGCGGGGCCCTACGAGCAGTACTTC
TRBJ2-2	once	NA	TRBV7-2	CASDEPDGLSNTGELFF	TGTGCCAGCGACGAACCGGACGGACTCTCGAACACCGGGGAGCTGTTTTTT
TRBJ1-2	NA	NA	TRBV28	CASLGGGDYGYTF	TGTGCCAGCCTCGGCGGGGGGGACTATGGCTACACCTTC
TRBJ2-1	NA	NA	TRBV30	CAWSVRGGETGLMENEQFF	TGTGCCTGGAGTGTACGTGGGGGGGAAACAGGGCTGATGGAGAATGAGCAGTTCTTC
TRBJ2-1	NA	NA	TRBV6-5	CASSYKPNEQFF	TGTGCCAGCAGTTACAAACCCAATGAGCAGTTCTTC
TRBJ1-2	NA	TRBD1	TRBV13	CASSLGLAGGDGYTF	TGTGCCAGCAGCTTAGGCCTCGCAGGGGGGGATGGCTACACCTTC
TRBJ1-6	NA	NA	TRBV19	CASSPGRSRGSPLHF	TGTGCCAGTAGCCCAGGAAGGTCGCGGGGTTCACCCCTCCACTTT
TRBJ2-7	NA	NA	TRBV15	CATSTGLYYEQYF	TGTGCCACCAGCACGGGATTGTACTACGAGCAGTACTTC
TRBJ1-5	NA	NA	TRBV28	CASSFSGSSQPQHF	TGTGCCAGCAGTTTCTCGGGCAGTAGTCAGCCCCAGCATTTT
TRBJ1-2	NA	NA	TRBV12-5	CASGLDGGGYTF	TGTGCTAGTGGTTTGGACGGAGGAGGCTACACCTTC
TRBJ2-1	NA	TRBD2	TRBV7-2	CASSSLAGYNEQFF	TGTGCCAGCAGCTCACTAGCGGGATACAATGAGCAGTTCTTC
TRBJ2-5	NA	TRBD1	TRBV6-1	CASSAPRQGPQETQYF	TGTGCCAGCAGTGCCCCGCGACAGGGCCCACAAGAGACCCAGTACTTC
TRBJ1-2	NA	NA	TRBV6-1	CASTPQAGSNYGYTF	TGTGCCAGCACCCCTCAGGCAGGCTCGAACTATGGCTACACCTTC